These 2 T cell receptor beta chains were sequenced from one sample in a study of blood T cell repertoires in COVID-19. Sequencing was performed with immunoSEQ multiplex PCR; in TCRdb, only in-frame clones are kept and a portion is missing. The sample yields 80,000 to 100,000 clones, about four fifths seen once. The sample taken for sequencing was peripheral blood. The receptor set was obtained from a man aged 65-85 years with acute or convalescent COVID-19.

The CDR3 DNA sequence: TGTGCCAGCATCAGCGGCGGGAATGAGCAGTTCTTC. This sequence encodes CASISGGNEQFF. V gene TRBV6-5 combines with J gene TRBJ2-1, with a possible D match to TRBD2 (5 bases). This CDR3 has 12 residues. V shed 7 bases and J shed 7 bases, with 11 bases lying between them. The germline CDR1 and CDR2 sequences are MNHEY and SVGAGI.

The chain links TRBV3-1 (or the pseudogene TRBV3-2) to TRBJ2-5, with D possibly TRBD2 on 5 matching bases. V lost 3 bases to trimming and J lost 4 bases, with 12 bases between them. Germline assignment: CDR1 LGHDT and CDR2 YNNKEL (reference sequence). The length of the CDR3 is 14 residues. The CDR3 DNA follows: TGTGCCAGCAGCCAGCCCGGGAAGGGAGAGACCCAGTACTTC. The encoded protein is CASSQPGKGETQYF.